This T cell receptor (beta chain) was documented in a study of blood T cell repertoires in COVID-19. Study details: Material from acute and convalescent COVID-19 was sourced from the United States, Italy and Spain. Nucleic acid was either cDNA or gDNA, and it came from T cells, B-cell-depleted T cells, or PBMCs.

The germline gives CDR1 LNHNV, CDR2 YYDKDF (reference sequence). The CDR3 consists of 14 residues. Trimming removed 8 bases at V and 6 bases at J, with 17 bases between. Original data processing: Nucleated cell number was recorded as an estimate derived from reference gene primer amplification. Produced via immunoSEQ multiplex PCR; TCRdb's table is partial and in-frame only. V and J calls and clone size are those listed in that table; D and trimming were worked out from the DNA. This sample has some 270,000 clones; over 75% occur once, and the top ten carry approximately 9.9%. The origin of this receptor is a woman in her 70s with acute or convalescent COVID-19. The sample consisted of peripheral blood. The chain joins TRBV15 to TRBJ1-5; tentatively, D is TRBD1 (5 bases). The CDR3: CATGQRGGTQPQHF. CDR3 nucleotide sequence: TGTGCCACCGGTCAACGGGGGGGTACTCAGCCCCAGCATTTT.